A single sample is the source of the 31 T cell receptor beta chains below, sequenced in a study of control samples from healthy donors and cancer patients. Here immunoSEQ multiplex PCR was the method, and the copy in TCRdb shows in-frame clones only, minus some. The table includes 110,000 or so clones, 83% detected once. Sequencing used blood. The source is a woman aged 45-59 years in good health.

The CDR3 bases are TGCGCCAGCAGCCAAGAGGGACACATCTATGGCTACACCTTC. Encoded protein: CASSQEGHIYGYTF. The chain employs TRBV4-1 and TRBJ1-2; D perhaps matches TRBD1 (6 bases). The ends were cut back, 0 bases at V and 4 bases at J, with 9 bases in the middle. The CDR3 spans 14 residues. CDR1 is MGHRA and CDR2 is YSYEKL in the germline V gene.

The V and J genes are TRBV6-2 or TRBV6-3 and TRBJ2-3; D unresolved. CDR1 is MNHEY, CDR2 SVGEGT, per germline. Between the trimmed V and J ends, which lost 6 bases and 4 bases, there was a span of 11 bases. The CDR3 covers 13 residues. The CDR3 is CASSPPVPDTQYF. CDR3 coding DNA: TGTGCCAGCAGCCCGCCGGTCCCAGATACGCAGTATTTT.

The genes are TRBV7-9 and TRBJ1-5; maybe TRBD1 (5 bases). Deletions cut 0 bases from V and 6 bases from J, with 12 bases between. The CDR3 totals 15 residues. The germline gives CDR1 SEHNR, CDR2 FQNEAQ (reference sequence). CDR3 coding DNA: TGTGCCAGCAGCTTAGCAGGTCCGAGGGGTCAGCCCCAGCATTTT. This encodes CASSLAGPRGQPQHF.

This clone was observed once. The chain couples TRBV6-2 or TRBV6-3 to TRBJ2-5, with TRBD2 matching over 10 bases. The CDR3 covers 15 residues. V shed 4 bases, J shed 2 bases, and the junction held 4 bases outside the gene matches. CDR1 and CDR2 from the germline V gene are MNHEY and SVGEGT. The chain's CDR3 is CASSSIAGGQETQYF. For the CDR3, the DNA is TGTGCCAGCAGTTCCATAGCGGGAGGACAAGAGACCCAGTACTTC.

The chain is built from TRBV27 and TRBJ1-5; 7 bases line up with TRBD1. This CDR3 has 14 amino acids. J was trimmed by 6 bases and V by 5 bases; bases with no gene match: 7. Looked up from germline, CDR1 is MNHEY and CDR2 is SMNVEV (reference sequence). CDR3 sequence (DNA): TGTGCCAGCAGTGAGACAGGGAGAATTCAGCCCCAGCATTTT. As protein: CASSETGRIQPQHF.

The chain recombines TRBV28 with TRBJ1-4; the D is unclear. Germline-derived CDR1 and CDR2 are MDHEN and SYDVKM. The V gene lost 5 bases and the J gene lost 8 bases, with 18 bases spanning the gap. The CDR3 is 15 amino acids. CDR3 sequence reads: CASSPPQPVREKLFF. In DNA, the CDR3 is TGTGCCAGCAGTCCCCCCCAGCCCGTACGAGAAAAACTGTTTTTT.

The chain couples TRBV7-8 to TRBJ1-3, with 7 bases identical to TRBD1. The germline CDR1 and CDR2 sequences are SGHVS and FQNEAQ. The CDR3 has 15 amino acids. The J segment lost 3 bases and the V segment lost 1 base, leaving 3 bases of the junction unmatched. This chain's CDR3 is CASSLEGGGGNTIYF. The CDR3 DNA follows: TGTGCCAGCAGCTTAGAAGGGGGCGGTGGAAACACCATATATTTT.

The CDR3 loop is CASSYSPGTTTDTQYF. CDR3 nucleotides: TGTGCCAGCAGTTACTCGCCGGGGACTACCACAGATACGCAGTATTTT. V gene TRBV6-2 or TRBV6-3 combines with J gene TRBJ2-3, with 7 bases that match TRBD2. There are 16 residues in the CDR3. CDR1 and CDR2 from the germline V gene are MNHEY and SVGEGT. V trimming: 0 bases; J trimming: 2 bases; junction bases outside the gene matches: 5.

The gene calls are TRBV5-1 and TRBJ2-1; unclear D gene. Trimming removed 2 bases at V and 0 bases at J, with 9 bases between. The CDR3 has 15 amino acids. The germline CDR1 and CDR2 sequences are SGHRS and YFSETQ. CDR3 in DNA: TGCGCCAGCAGCTTTAGTACCGTCTCCTACAATGAGCAGTTCTTC. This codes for CASSFSTVSYNEQFF.

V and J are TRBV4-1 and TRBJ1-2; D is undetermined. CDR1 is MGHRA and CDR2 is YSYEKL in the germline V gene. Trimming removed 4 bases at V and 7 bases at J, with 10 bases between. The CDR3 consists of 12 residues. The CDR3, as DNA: TGCGCCAGCAGCCCCCCCATCGGTGGCTACACCTTC. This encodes CASSPPIGGYTF.

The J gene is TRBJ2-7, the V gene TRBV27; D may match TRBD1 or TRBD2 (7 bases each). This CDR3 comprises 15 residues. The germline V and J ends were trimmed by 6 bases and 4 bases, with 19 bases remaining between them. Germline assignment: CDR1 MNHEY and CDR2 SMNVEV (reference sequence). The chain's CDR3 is CASRLSQGGYYEQYF. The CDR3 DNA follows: TGTGCCAGCAGACTTTCCCAGGGGGGGTATTACGAGCAGTACTTC.

The CDR3 coding sequence is TGCGCCAGCAGCCTAGGGACAGGCCTTAGCAATCAGCCCCAGCATTTT. This sequence encodes CASSLGTGLSNQPQHF. The J gene is TRBJ1-5, the V gene TRBV4-1; TRBD1 matches 8 bases. CDR1 is MGHRA and CDR2 is YSYEKL in the germline V gene. The CDR3 runs to 16 residues. The junction had 5 bases not matched to a gene; V was cut back by 4 bases and J by 0 bases.

The CDR3 region has the DNA TGTGCCAGCGGGGGGATTGAAAAACTGTTTTTT. Amino acid sequence: CASGGIEKLFF. The V call is TRBV7-9, the J call TRBJ1-4, with TRBD1 as a possible D gene (5 bases). V was pared by 8 bases and J by 7 bases, with 8 bases between. Germline loops: CDR1 SEHNR, CDR2 FQNEAQ (reference sequence). The CDR3 length is 11 residues.

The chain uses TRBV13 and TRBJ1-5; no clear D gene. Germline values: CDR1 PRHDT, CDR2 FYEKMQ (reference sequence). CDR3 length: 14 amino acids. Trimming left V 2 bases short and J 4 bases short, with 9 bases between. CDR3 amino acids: CASSLRGWNQPQHF. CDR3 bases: TGTGCCAGCAGCTTAAGAGGATGGAATCAGCCCCAGCATTTT.

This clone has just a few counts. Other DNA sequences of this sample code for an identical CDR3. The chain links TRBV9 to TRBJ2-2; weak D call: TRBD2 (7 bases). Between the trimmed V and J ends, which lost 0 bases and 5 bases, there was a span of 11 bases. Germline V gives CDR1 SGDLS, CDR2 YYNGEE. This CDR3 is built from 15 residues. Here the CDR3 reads CASSVGGGLTGELFF. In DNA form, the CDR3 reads TGTGCCAGCAGCGTAGGGGGGGGGCTAACCGGGGAGCTGTTTTTT.

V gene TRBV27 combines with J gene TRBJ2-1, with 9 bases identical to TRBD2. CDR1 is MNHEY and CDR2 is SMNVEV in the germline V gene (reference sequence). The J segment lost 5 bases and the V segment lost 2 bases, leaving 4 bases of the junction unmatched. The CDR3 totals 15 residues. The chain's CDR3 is CASSLRGRAHNEQFF. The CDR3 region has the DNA TGTGCCAGCAGTTTACGCGGGAGGGCCCACAATGAGCAGTTCTTC.

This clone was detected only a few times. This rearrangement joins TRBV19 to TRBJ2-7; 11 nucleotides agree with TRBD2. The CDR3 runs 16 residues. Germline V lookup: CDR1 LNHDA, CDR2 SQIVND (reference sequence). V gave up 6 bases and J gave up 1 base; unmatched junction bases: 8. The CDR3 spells CASRRTGTSGSYEQYF. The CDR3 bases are TGTGCCAGTAGGCGGACCGGGACTAGCGGATCCTACGAGCAGTACTTC.

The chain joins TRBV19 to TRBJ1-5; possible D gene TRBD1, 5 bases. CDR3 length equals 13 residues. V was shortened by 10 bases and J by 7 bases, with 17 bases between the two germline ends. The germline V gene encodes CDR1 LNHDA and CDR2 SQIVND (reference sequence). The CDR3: CATHTGGSQPQHF. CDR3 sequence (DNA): TGTGCCACCCATACCGGGGGATCCCAGCCCCAGCATTTT.

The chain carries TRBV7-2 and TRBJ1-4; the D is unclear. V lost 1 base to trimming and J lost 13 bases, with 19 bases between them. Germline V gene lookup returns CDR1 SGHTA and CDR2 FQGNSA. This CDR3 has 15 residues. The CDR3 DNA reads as TGTGCCAGCAGCTTAGGGGCAGGTGGCTTAGCGGGACTGTTTTTT. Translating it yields CASSLGAGGLAGLFF.

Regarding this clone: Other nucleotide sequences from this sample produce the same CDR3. This CDR3 is CASSLGPNNEQFF. Here the CDR3 DNA reads TGTGCCAGCAGCTTAGGACCAAACAATGAGCAGTTCTTC. The chain joins TRBV11-2 to TRBJ2-1; no clear D. Trimming took 1 base from V and 5 from J, leaving 6 bases between them. CDR3 length: 13 residues. The germline V gene has CDR1 SGHAT and CDR2 FQNNGV.

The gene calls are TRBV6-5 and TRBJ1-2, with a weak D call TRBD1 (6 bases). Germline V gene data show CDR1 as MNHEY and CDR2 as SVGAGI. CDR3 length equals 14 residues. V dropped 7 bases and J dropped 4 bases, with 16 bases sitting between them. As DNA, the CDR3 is TGTGCCAGCACCCAACCGGACAGACGCTATGGCTACACCTTC. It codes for CASTQPDRRYGYTF.

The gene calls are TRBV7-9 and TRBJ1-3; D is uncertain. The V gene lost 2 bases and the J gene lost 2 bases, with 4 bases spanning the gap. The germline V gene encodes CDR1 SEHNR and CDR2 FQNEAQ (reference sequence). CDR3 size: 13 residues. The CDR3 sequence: CASSLTAGNTIYF. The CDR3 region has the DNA TGTGCCAGCAGCTTAACAGCTGGAAACACCATATATTTT.

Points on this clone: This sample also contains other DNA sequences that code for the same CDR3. The CDR3 nucleotides read TGTGCCAGCAGCTTAGGGGGCGGAAGCACAGATACGCAGTATTTT. It translates to CASSLGGGSTDTQYF. The rearrangement joins TRBV11-3 to TRBJ2-3; TRBD1 is a possible D gene (5 bases). CDR3 length: 15 residues. The V end lost 1 base, the J end lost 0 bases, and 8 bases lay between the germline ends. Germline values: CDR1 SGHNT, CDR2 YENEEA.

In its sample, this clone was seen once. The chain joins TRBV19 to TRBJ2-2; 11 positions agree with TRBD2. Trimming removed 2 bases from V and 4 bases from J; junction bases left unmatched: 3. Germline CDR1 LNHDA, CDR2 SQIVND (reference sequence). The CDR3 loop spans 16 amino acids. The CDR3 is CASSIPSGGRTGELFF. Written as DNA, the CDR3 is TGTGCCAGTAGTATACCTAGCGGGGGGCGCACCGGGGAGCTGTTTTTT.

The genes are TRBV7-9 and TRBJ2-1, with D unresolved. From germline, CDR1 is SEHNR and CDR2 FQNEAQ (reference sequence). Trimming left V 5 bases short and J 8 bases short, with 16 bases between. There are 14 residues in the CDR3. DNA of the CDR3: TGTGCCAGCAGCCGCACGGCGGCGCGCGATGAGCAGTTCTTC. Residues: CASSRTAARDEQFF.

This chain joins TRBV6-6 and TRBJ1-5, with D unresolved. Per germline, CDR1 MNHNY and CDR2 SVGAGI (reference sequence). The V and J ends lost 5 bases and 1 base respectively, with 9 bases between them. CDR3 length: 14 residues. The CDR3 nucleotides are TGTGCCAGCAGTAGGGCTTCCAGCAATCAGCCCCAGCATTTT. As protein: CASSRASSNQPQHF.

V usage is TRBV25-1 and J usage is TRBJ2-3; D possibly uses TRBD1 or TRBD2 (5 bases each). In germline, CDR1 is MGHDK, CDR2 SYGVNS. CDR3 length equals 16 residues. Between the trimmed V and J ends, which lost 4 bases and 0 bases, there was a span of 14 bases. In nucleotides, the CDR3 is TGTGCCAGCAGTGCTTTCGGGGCCACTAGCACAGATACGCAGTATTTT. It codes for CASSAFGATSTDTQYF.

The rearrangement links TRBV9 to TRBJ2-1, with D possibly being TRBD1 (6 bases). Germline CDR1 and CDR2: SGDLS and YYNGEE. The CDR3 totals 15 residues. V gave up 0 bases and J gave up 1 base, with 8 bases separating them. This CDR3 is CASSVAGVSYNEQFF. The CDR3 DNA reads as TGTGCCAGCAGCGTAGCAGGGGTGTCCTACAATGAGCAGTTCTTC. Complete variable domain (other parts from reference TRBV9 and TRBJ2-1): DSGVTQTPKHLITATGQRVTLRCSPRSGDLSVYWYQQSLDQGLQFLIQYYNGEERAKGNILERFSAQQFPDLHSELNLSSLELGDSALYFCASSVAGVSYNEQFFGPGTRLTVL.

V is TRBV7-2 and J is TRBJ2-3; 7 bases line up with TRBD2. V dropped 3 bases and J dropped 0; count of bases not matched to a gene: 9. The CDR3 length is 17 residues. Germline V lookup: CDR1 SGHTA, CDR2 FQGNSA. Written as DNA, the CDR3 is TGTGCCAGCAGCTTGTCCGGCGGGAGTCGCAGCACAGATACGCAGTATTTT. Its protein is CASSLSGGSRSTDTQYF.

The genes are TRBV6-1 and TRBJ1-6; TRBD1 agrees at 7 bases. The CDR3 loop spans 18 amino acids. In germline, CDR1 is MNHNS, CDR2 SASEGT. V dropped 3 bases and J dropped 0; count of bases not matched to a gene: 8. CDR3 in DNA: TGTGCCAGCAGTGACCCGCGACAGGGAGGCTCCTATAATTCACCCCTCCACTTT. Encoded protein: CASSDPRQGGSYNSPLHF.

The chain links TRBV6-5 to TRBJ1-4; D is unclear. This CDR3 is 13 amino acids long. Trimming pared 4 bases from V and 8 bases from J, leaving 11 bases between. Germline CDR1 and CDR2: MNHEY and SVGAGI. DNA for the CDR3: TGTGCCAGCAGTTTTTTTCTGGGGGAAAAACTGTTTTTT. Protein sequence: CASSFFLGEKLFF.